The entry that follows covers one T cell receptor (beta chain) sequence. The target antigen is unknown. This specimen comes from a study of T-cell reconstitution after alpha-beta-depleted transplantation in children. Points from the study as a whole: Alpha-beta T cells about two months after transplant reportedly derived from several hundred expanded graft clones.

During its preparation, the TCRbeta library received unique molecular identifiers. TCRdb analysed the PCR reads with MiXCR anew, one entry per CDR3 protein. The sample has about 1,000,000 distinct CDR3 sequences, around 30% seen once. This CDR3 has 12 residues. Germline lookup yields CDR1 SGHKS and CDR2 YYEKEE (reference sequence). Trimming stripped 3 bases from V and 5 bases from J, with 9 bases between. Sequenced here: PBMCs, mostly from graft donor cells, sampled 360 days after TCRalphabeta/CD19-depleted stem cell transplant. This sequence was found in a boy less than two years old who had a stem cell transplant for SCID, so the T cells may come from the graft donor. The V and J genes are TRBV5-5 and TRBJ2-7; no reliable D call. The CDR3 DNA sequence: TGTGCCAGCAGCTCGACCGCCCACGAGCAGTACTTC. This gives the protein CASSSTAHEQYF.